This TCR beta chain was captured by sequencing in a study of blood T cell repertoires in COVID-19. About the study: Material from acute and convalescent COVID-19 was sourced from the United States, Italy and Spain.

This clone was observed a few times. In the study's own analysis: The assay estimated nucleated cells by amplifying reference gene primers. Method: immunoSEQ multiplex PCR; TCRdb's copy keeps in-frame clones and lacks some. The V and J calls and clone size come from that table; D and trimming were worked out from the DNA. There are just over 300,000 clones in the sample; 90% occur only once, and around 4.4% lies in the top ten. This CDR3 contains 15 residues. V gave up 5 bases and J gave up 8 bases, with 18 bases separating them. CDR1 is PRHDT and CDR2 is FYEKMQ in the germline V gene (reference sequence). Participants' reported clinical history set cohort assignment.

The receptor was derived from a woman aged 18-29 years with acute COVID-19. Material for sequencing was PBMCs or T cells enriched from blood (not recorded which). This sequence joins TRBV13 and TRBJ2-2; D gene ambiguous. The CDR3: CASSPLLPARGELFF. The CDR3 region has the DNA TGTGCCAGCAGCCCTTTACTCCCCGCTCGGGGGGAGCTGTTTTTT.